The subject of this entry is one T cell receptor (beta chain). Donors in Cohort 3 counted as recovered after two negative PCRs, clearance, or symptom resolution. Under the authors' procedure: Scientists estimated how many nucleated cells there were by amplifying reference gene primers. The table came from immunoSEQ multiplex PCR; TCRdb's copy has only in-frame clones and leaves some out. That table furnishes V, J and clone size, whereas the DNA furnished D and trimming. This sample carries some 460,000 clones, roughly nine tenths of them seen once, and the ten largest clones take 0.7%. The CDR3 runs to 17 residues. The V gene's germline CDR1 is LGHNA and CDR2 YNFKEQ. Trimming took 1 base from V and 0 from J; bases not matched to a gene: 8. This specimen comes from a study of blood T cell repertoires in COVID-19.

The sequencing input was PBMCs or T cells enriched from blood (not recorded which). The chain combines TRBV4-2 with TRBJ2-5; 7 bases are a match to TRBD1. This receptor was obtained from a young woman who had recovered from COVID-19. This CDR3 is CASSQGGSGTDQETQYF. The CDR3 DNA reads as TGTGCCAGCAGCCAAGGCGGGTCAGGGACAGACCAAGAGACCCAGTACTTC.